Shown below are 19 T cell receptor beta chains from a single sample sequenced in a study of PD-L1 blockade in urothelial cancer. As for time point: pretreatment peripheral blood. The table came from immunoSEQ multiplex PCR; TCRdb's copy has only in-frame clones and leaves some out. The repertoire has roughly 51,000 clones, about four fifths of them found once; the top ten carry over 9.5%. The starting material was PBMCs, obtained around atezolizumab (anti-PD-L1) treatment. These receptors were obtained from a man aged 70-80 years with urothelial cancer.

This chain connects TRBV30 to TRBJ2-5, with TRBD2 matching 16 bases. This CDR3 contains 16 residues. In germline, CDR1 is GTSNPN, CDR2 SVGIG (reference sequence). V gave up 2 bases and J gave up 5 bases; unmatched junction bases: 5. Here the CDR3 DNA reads TGTGCCTGGAGTCCGGGACTAGCGGGAGGGGTGGAGACCCAGTACTTC. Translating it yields CAWSPGLAGGVETQYF.

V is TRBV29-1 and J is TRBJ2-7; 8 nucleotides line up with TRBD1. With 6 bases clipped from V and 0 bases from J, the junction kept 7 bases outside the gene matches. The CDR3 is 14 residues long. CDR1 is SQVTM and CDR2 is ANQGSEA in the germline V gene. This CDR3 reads CSVAGQGSSYEQYF. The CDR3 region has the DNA TGCAGCGTGGCCGGACAGGGTAGCTCCTACGAGCAGTACTTC.

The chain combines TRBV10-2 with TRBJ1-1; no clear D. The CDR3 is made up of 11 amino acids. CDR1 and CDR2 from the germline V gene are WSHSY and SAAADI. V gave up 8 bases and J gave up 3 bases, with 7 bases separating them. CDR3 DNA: TGCGCCAGCGCGATCTACACTGAAGCTTTCTTT. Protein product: CASAIYTEAFF.

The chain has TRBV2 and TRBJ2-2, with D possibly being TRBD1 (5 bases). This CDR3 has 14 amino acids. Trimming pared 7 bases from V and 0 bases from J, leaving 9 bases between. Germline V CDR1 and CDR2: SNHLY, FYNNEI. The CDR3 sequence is CASTDRPNTGELFF. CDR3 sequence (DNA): TGTGCCAGCACAGACAGACCGAACACCGGGGAGCTGTTTTTT.

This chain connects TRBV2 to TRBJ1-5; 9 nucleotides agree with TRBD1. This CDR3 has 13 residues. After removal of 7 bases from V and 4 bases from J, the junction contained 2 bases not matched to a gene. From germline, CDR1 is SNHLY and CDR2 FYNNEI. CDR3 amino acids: CASNDRGNQPQHF. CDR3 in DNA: TGTGCCAGCAACGACAGGGGGAATCAGCCCCAGCATTTT. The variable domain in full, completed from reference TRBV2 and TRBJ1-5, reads EPEVTQTPSHQVTQMGQEVILRCVPISNHLYFYWYRQILGQKVEFLVSFYNNEISEKSEIFDDQFSVERPDGSNFTLKIRSTKLEDSAMYFCASNDRGNQPQHFGDGTRLSIL.

The DNA of the CDR3 is TGTGCCAGCAGCTCGTCCCCCAGGGATACGCAGTATTTT. Translating it yields CASSSSPRDTQYF. The chain couples TRBV11-3 to TRBJ2-3; D ambiguous. V dropped 4 bases and J dropped 6 bases, with 11 bases sitting between them. This CDR3 has 13 amino acids. Per germline, CDR1 SGHNT and CDR2 YENEEA.

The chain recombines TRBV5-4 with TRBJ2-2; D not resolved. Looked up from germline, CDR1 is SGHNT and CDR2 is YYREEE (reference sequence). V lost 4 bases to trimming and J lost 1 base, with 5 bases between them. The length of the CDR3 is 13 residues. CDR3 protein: CASSPRNTGELFF. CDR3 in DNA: TGTGCCAGCAGCCCTAGGAACACCGGGGAGCTGTTTTTT.

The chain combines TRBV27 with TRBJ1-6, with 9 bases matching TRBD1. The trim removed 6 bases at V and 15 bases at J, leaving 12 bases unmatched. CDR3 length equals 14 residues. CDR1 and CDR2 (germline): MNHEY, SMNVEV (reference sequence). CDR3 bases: TGTGCCAGCAGCCTATTACAGGGGGCGCGGATCCTCCACTTT. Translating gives CASSLLQGARILHF.

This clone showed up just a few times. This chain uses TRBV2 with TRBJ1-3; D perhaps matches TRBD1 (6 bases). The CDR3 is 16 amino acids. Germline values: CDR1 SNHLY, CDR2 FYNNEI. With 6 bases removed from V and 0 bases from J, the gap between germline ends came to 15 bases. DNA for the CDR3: TGTGCCAGCAGCCGATTACAGGGCTCCTCTGGAAACACCATATATTTT. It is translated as CASSRLQGSSGNTIYF.

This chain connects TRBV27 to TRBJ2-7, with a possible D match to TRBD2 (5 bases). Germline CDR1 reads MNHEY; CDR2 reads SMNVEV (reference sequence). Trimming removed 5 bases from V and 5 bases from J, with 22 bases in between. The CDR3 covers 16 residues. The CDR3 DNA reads TGTGCCAGCAGTCCCCCCGGGGAGCTGCCCCCCCACGAGCAGTACTTC. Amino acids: CASSPPGELPPHEQYF.

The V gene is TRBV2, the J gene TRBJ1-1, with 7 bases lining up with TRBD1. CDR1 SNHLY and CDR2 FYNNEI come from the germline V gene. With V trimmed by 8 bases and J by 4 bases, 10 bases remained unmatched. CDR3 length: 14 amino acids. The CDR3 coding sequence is TGTGCCAGCCGTAAAACAGGGGAGCTCACTGAAGCTTTCTTT. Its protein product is CASRKTGELTEAFF. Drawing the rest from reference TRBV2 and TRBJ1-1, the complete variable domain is EPEVTQTPSHQVTQMGQEVILRCVPISNHLYFYWYRQILGQKVEFLVSFYNNEISEKSEIFDDQFSVERPDGSNFTLKIRSTKLEDSAMYFCASRKTGELTEAFFGQGTRLTVV.

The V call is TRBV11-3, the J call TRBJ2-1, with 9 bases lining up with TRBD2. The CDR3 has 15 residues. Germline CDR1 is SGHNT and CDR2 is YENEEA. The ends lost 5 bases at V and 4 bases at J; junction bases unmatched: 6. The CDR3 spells CASSLTAGGYNEQFF. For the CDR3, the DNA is TGTGCCAGCAGCCTCACAGCGGGAGGATACAATGAGCAGTTCTTC.

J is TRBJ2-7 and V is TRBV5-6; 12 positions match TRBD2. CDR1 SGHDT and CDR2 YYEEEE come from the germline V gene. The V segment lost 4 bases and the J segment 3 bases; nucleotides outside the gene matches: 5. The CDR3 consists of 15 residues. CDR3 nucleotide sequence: TGTGCCAGCAGCGACGGACTAGCGGGATACTACGAGCAGTACTTC. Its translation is CASSDGLAGYYEQYF. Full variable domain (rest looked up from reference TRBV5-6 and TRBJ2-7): DAGVTQSPTHLIKTRGQQVTLRCSPKSGHDTVSWYQQALGQGPQFIFQYYEEEERQRGNFPDRFSGHQFPNYSSELNVNALLLGDSALYLCASSDGLAGYYEQYFGPGTRLTVT.

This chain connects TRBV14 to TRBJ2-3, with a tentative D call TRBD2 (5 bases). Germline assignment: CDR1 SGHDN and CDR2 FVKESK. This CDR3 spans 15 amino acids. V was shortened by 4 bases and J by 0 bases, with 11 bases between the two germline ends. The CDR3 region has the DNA TGTGCCAGCAGCCTACTGGACTTTAGCACAGATACGCAGTATTTT. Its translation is CASSLLDFSTDTQYF.

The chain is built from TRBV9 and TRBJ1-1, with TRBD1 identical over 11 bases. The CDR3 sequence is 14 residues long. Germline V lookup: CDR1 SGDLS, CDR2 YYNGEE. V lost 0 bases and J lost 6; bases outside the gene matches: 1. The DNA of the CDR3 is TGTGCCAGCAGCGTAGGGACAGGGGGCTCTGAAGCTTTCTTT. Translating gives CASSVGTGGSEAFF.

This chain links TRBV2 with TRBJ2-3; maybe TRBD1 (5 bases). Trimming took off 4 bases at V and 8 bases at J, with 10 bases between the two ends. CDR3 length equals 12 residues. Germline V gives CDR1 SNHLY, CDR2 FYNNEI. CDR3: CASSGDRGTQYF. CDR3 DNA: TGTGCCAGCAGTGGAGATAGGGGTACGCAGTATTTT.

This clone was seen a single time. CDR3 loop: CASSLWSSGEQYF. In DNA, the CDR3 is TGTGCCAGCAGTTTATGGTCATCCGGCGAGCAGTACTTC. J is TRBJ2-7 and V is TRBV28; no clear D. Germline V gene lookup returns CDR1 MDHEN and CDR2 SYDVKM. V was trimmed by 0 bases and J by 6 bases, leaving 9 bases between them. The CDR3 runs to 13 residues.

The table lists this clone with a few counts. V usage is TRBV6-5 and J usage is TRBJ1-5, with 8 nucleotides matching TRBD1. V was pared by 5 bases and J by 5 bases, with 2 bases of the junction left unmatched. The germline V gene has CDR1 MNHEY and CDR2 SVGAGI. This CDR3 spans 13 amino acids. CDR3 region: CASSLTGDQPQHF. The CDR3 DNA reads TGTGCCAGCAGTCTGACAGGGGATCAGCCCCAGCATTTT.

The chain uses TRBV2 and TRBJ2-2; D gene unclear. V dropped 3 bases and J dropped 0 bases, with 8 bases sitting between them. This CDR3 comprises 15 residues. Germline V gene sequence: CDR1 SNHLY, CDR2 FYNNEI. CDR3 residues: CASSDVAANTGELFF. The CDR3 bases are TGTGCCAGCAGTGATGTCGCAGCGAACACCGGGGAGCTGTTTTTT. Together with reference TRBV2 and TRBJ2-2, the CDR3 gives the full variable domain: EPEVTQTPSHQVTQMGQEVILRCVPISNHLYFYWYRQILGQKVEFLVSFYNNEISEKSEIFDDQFSVERPDGSNFTLKIRSTKLEDSAMYFCASSDVAANTGELFFGEGSRLTVL.